The 13 T cell receptor beta chains in this list originate from one sample, sequenced in a study of blood T cell repertoires in COVID-19. Sequencing was performed with immunoSEQ multiplex PCR; in TCRdb, only in-frame clones are kept and a portion is missing. The repertoire holds 150,000 to 200,000 clones, with 65% to 85% as singletons. Source material: peripheral blood. The receptors here all came from a woman in her thirties with acute or convalescent COVID-19.

V usage is TRBV4-1 and J usage is TRBJ1-4, with no clear D. Germline loops: CDR1 MGHRA, CDR2 YSYEKL. V gave up 1 base and J gave up 8 bases, with 14 bases separating them. This CDR3 is built from 15 residues. The CDR3 DNA is TGCGCCAGCAGCCAAGGTCTGGTTGGAGAAGAAAAACTGTTTTTT. It codes for CASSQGLVGEEKLFF.

This chain links TRBV11-2 with TRBJ1-1, with a weak D call TRBD1 (5 bases). Trimming shortened V by 5 bases and J by 6 bases, and 16 bases separated the two germline ends. The CDR3 totals 14 residues. The V gene's germline CDR1 is SGHAT and CDR2 FQNNGV. CDR3 in amino acids: CASSDLSWTPEAFF. The CDR3 bases are TGTGCCAGCAGCGACCTATCCTGGACACCTGAAGCTTTCTTT.

This clone was seen a single time. The genes are TRBV10-3 and TRBJ2-5; a possible D gene is TRBD1 (6 bases). This CDR3 is built from 13 residues. Trimming cost V 7 bases and J 0 bases, with 9 bases left between them. CDR1 and CDR2 (germline): ENHRY, SYGVKD. The CDR3 region is CAITRGNQETQYF. The CDR3 DNA reads as TGTGCCATCACCAGGGGCAACCAAGAGACCCAGTACTTC.

The gene calls are TRBV9 and TRBJ2-6, with TRBD1 identical over 11 bases. Trimming removed 4 bases from V and 1 base from J; junction bases left unmatched: 4. Germline V gives CDR1 SGDLS, CDR2 YYNGEE. The CDR3 is 17 amino acids. CDR3 nucleotide sequence: TGTGCCAGCAGCAACGGACAGGGGGCGTCTGGGGCCAACGTCCTGACTTTC. It yields the protein CASSNGQGASGANVLTF.

The chain has TRBV19 and TRBJ2-1; D gene ambiguous. The CDR3 has 14 amino acids. Germline CDR1 is LNHDA and CDR2 is SQIVND (reference sequence). The germline V and J ends were trimmed by 1 base and 4 bases, with 8 bases remaining between them. As DNA, the CDR3 is TGTGCCAGTAGTATAGGTCCGGGTTACAATGAGCAGTTCTTC. This codes for CASSIGPGYNEQFF.

V is TRBV4-3 and J is TRBJ1-4, with D hard to call. Germline CDR1 is LGHNA and CDR2 is YSLEER. Trimming left V 0 bases short and J 3 bases short, with 11 bases between. CDR3 length: 16 residues. This CDR3 reads CASSQDTEGANEKLFF. CDR3 sequence (DNA): TGCGCCAGCAGCCAAGACACGGAGGGAGCTAATGAAAAACTGTTTTTT.

The chain joins TRBV7-2 to TRBJ2-1, with 8 bases matching TRBD2. Germline assignment: CDR1 SGHTA and CDR2 FQGNSA. The CDR3 sequence is 15 residues long. With V trimmed by 3 bases and J by 6 bases, 7 bases remained unmatched. CDR3 nucleotides: TGTGCCAGCAGCTTTCAAGCGGGAGTGACCAATGAGCAGTTCTTC. It specifies CASSFQAGVTNEQFF.

The DNA for the CDR3 is TGTGCCAGCAGTTCCCCAGGGGGCGGCTCGGAGGGCTACACCTTC. Protein product: CASSSPGGGSEGYTF. V usage is TRBV28 and J usage is TRBJ1-2; 8 bases are shared with TRBD1. The V gene's germline CDR1 is MDHEN and CDR2 SYDVKM. The ends lost 4 bases at V and 8 bases at J; junction bases unmatched: 12. The CDR3 contains 15 residues.

This CDR3 reads CASSYAGMNTEAFF. The CDR3, as DNA: TGTGCCAGCTCTTACGCAGGCATGAACACTGAAGCTTTCTTT. The V and J genes are TRBV18 and TRBJ1-1; D is unclear. The CDR3 sequence is 14 residues long. CDR1 and CDR2 from the germline V gene are KGHSH and LQKENI. V lost 6 bases to trimming and J lost 0 bases, with 11 bases between them.

The chain carries TRBV2 and TRBJ2-1; TRBD1 agrees at 8 bases. CDR1 is SNHLY, CDR2 FYNNEI, per germline. The CDR3 length is 16 residues. V lost 5 bases to trimming and J lost 2 bases; unmatched junction nucleotides: 8. The chain's CDR3 is CASSPPDRAPYNEQFF. Written as DNA, the CDR3 is TGTGCCAGCAGTCCTCCGGACAGGGCCCCCTACAATGAGCAGTTCTTC.

The rearrangement joins TRBV29-1 to TRBJ2-5, with D unresolved. The CDR3 length is 15 residues. Between the trimmed V and J ends, which lost 4 bases and 1 base, there was a span of 16 bases. CDR1 is SQVTM and CDR2 is ANQGSEA in the germline V gene. The CDR3 sequence is CSVGSTAASQETQYF. The CDR3 DNA reads TGCAGCGTTGGGTCTACAGCCGCTTCCCAAGAGACCCAGTACTTC. The full variable domain, its missing parts supplied by reference TRBV29-1 and TRBJ2-5, is SAVISQKPSRDICQRGTSLTIQCQVDSQVTMMFWYRQQPGQSLTLIATANQGSEATYESGFVIDKFPISRPNLTFSTLTVSNMSPEDSSIYLCSVGSTAASQETQYFGPGTRLLVL.

The sample holds one count of this clone. CDR3 loop: CASSLDRTPYGYTF. In DNA, the CDR3 is TGTGCCAGCAGCCTCGACAGGACCCCCTATGGCTACACCTTC. The chain has TRBV7-2 and TRBJ1-2, with a possible D match to TRBD1 (6 bases). The germline V gene encodes CDR1 SGHTA and CDR2 FQGNSA. The CDR3 is made up of 14 amino acids. Deletions cut 5 bases from V and 4 bases from J, with 14 bases between.

The genes are TRBV12-3 or TRBV12-4 and TRBJ2-5; D is possibly TRBD1 (5 bases). The ends were cut back, 2 bases at V and 2 bases at J, with 6 bases in the middle. CDR3 size: 13 residues. CDR3 DNA sequence: TGTGCCAGCAGTTTAAAGGGGCAAGAGACCCAGTACTTC. Protein sequence: CASSLKGQETQYF.